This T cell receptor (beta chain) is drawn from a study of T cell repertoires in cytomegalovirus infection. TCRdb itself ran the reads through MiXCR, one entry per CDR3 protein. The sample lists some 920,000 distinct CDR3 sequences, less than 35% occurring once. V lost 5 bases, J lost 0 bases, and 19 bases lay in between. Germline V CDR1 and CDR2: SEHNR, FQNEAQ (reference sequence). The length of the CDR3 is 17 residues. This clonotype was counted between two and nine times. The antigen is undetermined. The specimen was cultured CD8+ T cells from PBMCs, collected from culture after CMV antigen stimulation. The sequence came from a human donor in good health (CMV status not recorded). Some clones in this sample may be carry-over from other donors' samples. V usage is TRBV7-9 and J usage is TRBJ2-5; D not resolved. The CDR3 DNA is TGTGCCAGCAGCCACCCCATTAGAGCCCAAAACCAAGAGACCCAGTACTTC. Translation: CASSHPIRAQNQETQYF. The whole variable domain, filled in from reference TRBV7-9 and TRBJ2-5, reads DTGVSQNPRHKITKRGQNVTFRCDPISEHNRLYWYRQTLGQGPEFLTYFQNEAQLEKSRLLSDRFSAERPKGSFSTLEIQRTEQGDSAMYLCASSHPIRAQNQETQYFGPGTRLLVL.